These T cell receptor beta chains were read from a single sample in a study of OX40 agonist ivuxolimab in advanced cancers. Method: immunoSEQ multiplex PCR; TCRdb's copy keeps in-frame clones and lacks some. The data show roughly 80,000 clones, about 93% seen once. This specimen was CD4+ or CD8+ T cells sorted from blood, taken in a trial of the OX40 agonist ivuxolimab. Receptor source: an adult with an advanced solid tumor such as melanoma, head and neck, liver or kidney cancer. The CDR3 runs from the conserved cysteine through the conserved F or W. A D gene is named only where the DNA matches it firmly.

v_call	j_call	d_call	cdr3_aa
TRBV5-4	TRBJ1-2	TRBD1	CASSLGQGANYGYTF
TRBV7-8	TRBJ2-3	NA	CASSLRTIPDTQYF
TRBV28	TRBJ2-7	NA	CASSFGPQGKYEQYF
TRBV30	TRBJ2-7	TRBD2	CAWSLSGGPSYEQYF
TRBV7-6	TRBJ2-1	TRBD2	CASSSGLAGGPYYNEQFF
TRBV29-1	TRBJ2-7	NA	CSVKQGGEQYF
TRBV7-2	TRBJ2-7	NA	CASSVGIAYEQYF
TRBV6-5	TRBJ1-3	NA	CASSPPGGNTIYF
TRBV5-1	TRBJ1-1	NA	CASSLRTENTEAFF
TRBV9	TRBJ2-1	NA	CASSVLLGGNEQFF
TRBV11-2	TRBJ2-3	TRBD1	CASSLDQGGPTDTQYF
TRBV7-3	TRBJ2-1	NA	CASSPTLSSYNEQFF
TRBV4-1	TRBJ2-1	TRBD1	CASSQEGTVYNEQFF
TRBV5-8	TRBJ2-1	NA	CASSLANIDEQFF
TRBV7-9	TRBJ2-7	NA	CASSRRDTYEQYF
TRBV4-3	TRBJ1-1	NA	CASSQDTGWGLNTEAFF
TRBV13	TRBJ2-3	TRBD2	CASSLGTSGAASTDTQYF
TRBV19	TRBJ2-1	NA	CASSILVGGYNEQFF
TRBV9	TRBJ2-1	NA	CASSVGGSYNEQFF
TRBV2	TRBJ1-6	NA	CASRTATQRSPLHF
TRBV9	TRBJ1-2	NA	CASSPWGGAVTSNYGYTF
TRBV13	TRBJ2-1	NA	CASSSRREIEEQFF
TRBV7-6	TRBJ2-7	TRBD1	CASSLGQNYEQYF
TRBV5-6	TRBJ2-7	TRBD2	CASSPPTSGSGYEQYF
TRBV6-5	TRBJ2-5	TRBD2	CASSYSASGKTQYF
TRBV27	TRBJ2-1	TRBD1	CATGDSSYNEQFF
TRBV10-2	TRBJ2-7	NA	CASNLKNSAYEQYF
TRBV9	TRBJ1-5	NA	CASSSGTSNQPQHF